The source of this T cell receptor (beta chain) is a study of OX40 agonist ivuxolimab in advanced cancers. Overall study context: Patient treatment consisted of intravenous ivuxolimab administration every 2 weeks at 0.01 to 10 mg/kg.

CDR3 size: 12 residues. CDR1 SGHVS and CDR2 FNYEAQ come from the germline V gene. V was cut by 0 bases and J by 4 bases, with 3 bases left in between. Only in-frame clones appear in the TCRdb table, and some are missing; sequencing was by immunoSEQ multiplex PCR. Altogether approximately 74,000 clones are present, about four fifths being singletons, with the ten largest covering about 5.1%. The material was CD4+ or CD8+ T cells sorted from blood, obtained in a trial of the OX40 agonist ivuxolimab. This sequence was found in an adult with an advanced solid tumor such as melanoma, head and neck, liver or kidney cancer. The V call is TRBV7-6, the J call TRBJ2-5; D is unclear. CDR3 DNA sequence: TGTGCCAGCAGCTTAGCGATAGAGACCCAGTACTTC. Its translation: CASSLAIETQYF.